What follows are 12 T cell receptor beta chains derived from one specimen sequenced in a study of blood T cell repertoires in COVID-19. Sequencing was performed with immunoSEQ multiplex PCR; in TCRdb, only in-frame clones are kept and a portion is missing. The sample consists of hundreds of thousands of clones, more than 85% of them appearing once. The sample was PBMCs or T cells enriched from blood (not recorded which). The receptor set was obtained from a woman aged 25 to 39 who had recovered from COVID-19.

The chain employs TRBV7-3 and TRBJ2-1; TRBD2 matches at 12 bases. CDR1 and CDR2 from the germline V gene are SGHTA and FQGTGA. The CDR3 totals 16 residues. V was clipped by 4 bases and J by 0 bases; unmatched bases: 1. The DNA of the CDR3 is TGTGCCAGCAGCTCGACTAGCGGGAGCTCCTACAATGAGCAGTTCTTC. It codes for CASSSTSGSSYNEQFF.

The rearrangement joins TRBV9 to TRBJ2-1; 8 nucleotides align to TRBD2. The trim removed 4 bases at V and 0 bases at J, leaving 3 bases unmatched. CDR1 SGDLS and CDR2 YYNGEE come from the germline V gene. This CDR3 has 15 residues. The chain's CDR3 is CASSLSGSSYNEQFF. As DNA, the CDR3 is TGTGCCAGCAGCTTAAGCGGGAGCTCCTACAATGAGCAGTTCTTC.

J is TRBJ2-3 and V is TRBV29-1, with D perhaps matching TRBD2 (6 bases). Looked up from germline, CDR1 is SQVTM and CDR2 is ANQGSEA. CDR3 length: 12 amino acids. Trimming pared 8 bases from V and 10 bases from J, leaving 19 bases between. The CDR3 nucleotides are TGCAGCTTGGGTGTGGATTGGAGGGCGCAGTATTTT. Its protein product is CSLGVDWRAQYF.

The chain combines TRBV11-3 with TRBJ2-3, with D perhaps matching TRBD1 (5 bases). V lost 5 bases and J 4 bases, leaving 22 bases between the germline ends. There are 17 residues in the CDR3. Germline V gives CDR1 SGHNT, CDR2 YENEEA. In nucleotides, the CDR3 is TGTGCCAGCAGCCCCGTGATCGGCTGGGGCGCCGCAGATACGCAGTATTTT. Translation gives CASSPVIGWGAADTQYF.

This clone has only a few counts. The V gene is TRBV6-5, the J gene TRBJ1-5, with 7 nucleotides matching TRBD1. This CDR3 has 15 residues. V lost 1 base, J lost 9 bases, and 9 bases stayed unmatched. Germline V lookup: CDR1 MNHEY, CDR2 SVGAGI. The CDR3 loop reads CASSYLQGREWPQHF. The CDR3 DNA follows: TGTGCCAGCAGTTACTTACAGGGGCGCGAGTGGCCCCAGCATTTT.

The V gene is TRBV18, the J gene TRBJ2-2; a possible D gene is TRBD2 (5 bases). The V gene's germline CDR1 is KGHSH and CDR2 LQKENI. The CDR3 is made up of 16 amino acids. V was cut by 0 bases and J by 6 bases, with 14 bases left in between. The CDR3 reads CASSPPEKGEAGELFF. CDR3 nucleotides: TGTGCCAGCTCACCACCGGAGAAGGGAGAGGCCGGGGAGCTGTTTTTT.

The CDR3 region is CASSLRTVNSGANVLTF. CDR3 coding DNA: TGTGCCAGCAGTCTTCGGACAGTGAACTCTGGGGCCAACGTCCTGACTTTC. The chain couples TRBV27 to TRBJ2-6, with D perhaps matching TRBD1 (6 bases). The CDR3 contains 17 residues. The germline CDR1 and CDR2 sequences are MNHEY and SMNVEV (reference sequence). V was shortened by 5 bases and J by 0 bases, with 14 bases between the two germline ends.

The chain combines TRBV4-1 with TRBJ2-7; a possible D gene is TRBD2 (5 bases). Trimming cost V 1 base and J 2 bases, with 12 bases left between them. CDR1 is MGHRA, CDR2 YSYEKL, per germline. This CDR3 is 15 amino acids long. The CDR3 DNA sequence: TGCGCCAGCAGCCAAGTTTTTCCGGGGACCTACGAGCAGTACTTC. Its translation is CASSQVFPGTYEQYF.

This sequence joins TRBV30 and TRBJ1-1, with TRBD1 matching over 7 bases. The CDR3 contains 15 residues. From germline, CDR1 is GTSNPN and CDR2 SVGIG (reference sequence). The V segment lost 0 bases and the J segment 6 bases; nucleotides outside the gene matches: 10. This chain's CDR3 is CAWSVQGGAIPEAFF. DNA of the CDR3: TGTGCCTGGAGTGTACAAGGGGGCGCAATCCCTGAAGCTTTCTTT.

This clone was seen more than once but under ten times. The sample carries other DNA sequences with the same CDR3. The CDR3 is CASSFRTSGNTGELFF. CDR3 bases: TGTGCCAGCAGTTTCCGGACTAGCGGCAACACCGGGGAGCTGTTTTTT. V usage is TRBV5-4 and J usage is TRBJ2-2; 10 bases map to TRBD2. Germline V gives CDR1 SGHNT, CDR2 YYREEE (reference sequence). With 5 bases clipped from V and 2 bases from J, the junction kept 6 bases outside the gene matches. CDR3 length equals 16 residues.

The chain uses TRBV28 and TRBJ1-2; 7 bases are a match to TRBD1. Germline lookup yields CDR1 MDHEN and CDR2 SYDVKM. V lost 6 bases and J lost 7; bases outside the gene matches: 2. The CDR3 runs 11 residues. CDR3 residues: CASRTGFGYTF. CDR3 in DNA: TGTGCCAGCAGGACAGGGTTTGGCTACACCTTC.

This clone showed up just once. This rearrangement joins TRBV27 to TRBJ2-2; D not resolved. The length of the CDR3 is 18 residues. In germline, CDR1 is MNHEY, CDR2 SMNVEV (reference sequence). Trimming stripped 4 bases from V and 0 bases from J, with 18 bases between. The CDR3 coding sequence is TGTGCCAGCAGTTCGCCTCAGCGAGACCGATCGAACACCGGGGAGCTGTTTTTT. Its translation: CASSSPQRDRSNTGELFF.